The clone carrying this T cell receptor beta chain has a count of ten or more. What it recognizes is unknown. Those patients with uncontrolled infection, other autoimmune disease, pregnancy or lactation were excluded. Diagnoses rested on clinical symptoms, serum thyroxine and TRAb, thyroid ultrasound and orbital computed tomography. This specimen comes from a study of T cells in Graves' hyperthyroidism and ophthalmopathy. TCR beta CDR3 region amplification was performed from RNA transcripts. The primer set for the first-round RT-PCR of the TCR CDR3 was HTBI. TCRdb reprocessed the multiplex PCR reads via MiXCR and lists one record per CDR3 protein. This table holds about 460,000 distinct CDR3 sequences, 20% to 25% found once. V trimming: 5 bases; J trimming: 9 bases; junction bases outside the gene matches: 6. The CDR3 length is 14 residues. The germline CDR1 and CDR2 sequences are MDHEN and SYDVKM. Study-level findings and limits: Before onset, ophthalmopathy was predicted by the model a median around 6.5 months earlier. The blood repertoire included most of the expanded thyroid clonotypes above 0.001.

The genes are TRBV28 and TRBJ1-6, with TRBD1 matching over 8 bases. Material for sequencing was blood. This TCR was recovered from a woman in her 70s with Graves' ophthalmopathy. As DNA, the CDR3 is TGTGCCAGCAGTGTCGGACAGGGCGGTTCACCCCTCCACTTT. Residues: CASSVGQGGSPLHF. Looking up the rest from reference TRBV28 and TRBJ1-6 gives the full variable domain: DVKVTQSSRYLVKRTGEKVFLECVQDMDHENMFWYRQDPGLGLRLIYFSYDVKMKEKGDIPEGYSVSREKKERFSLILESASTNQTSMYLCASSVGQGGSPLHFGNGTRLTVT.